Presented here are 3 T cell receptor beta chains from one specimen sequenced in a study of patients and donors after allogeneic stem cell transplantation. TCRdb fed the RT-PCR reads into MiXCR, producing one record per CDR3 protein. Of some 960,000 distinct CDR3 sequences in the sample, approximately 18% were seen once. Specimen: blood, either unsorted or a sorted T cell fraction (not recorded which). The receptors originated from a human donor who was either an allogeneic HSCT recipient or a stem cell or donor lymphocyte infusion donor (not recorded which). It is not recorded whose cells these are; they may come from a transplant donor.

This clonotype came up many times. This rearrangement joins TRBV20-1 to TRBJ2-3; no clear D gene. The CDR3 is 11 amino acids. Trimming removed 6 bases from V and 5 bases from J, with 9 bases in between. Germline V CDR1 and CDR2: DFQATT, SNEGSKA (reference sequence). The DNA of the CDR3 is TGCAGTGCCGTAGGAAGAGATACGCAGTATTTT. It encodes CSAVGRDTQYF.

This clonotype came up many times. This chain uses TRBV12-3 or TRBV12-4 with TRBJ2-3; D gene ambiguous. The CDR3 runs 13 residues. Trimming pared 4 bases from V and 0 bases from J, leaving 5 bases between. The CDR3 here is CASSWYSTDTQYF. CDR3 sequence (DNA): TGTGCCAGCAGTTGGTACAGCACAGATACGCAGTATTTT.

This clonotype has more than one count but fewer than ten. CDR3 sequence reads: CASSETGELFF. DNA for the CDR3: TGTGCCAGCAGTGAGACCGGGGAGCTGTTTTTT. This chain links TRBV2 with TRBJ2-2; the D is unclear. Germline CDR1 SNHLY, CDR2 FYNNEI. Trimming removed 3 bases at V and 5 bases at J, with 1 base between. This CDR3 contains 11 residues.